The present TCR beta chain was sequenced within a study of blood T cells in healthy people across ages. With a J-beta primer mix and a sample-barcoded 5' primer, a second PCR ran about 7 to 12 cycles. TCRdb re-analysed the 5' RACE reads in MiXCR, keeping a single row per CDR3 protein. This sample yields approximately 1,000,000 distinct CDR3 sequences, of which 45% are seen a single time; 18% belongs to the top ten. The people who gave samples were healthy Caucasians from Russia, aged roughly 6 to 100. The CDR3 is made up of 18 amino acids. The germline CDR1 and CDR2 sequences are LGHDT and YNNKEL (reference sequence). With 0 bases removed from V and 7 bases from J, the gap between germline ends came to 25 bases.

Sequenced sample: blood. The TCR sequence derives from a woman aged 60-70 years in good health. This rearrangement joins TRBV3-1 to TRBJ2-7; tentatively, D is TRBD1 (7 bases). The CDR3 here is CASSQELAGGSSYNEQYF. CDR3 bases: TGTGCCAGCAGCCAAGAACTAGCAGGGGGGAGCTCCTACAATGAGCAGTACTTC.